These T cell receptor beta chains were read from a single sample in a study of blood T cells in healthy people across ages. One entry per CDR3 protein results from TCRdb running MiXCR on the 5' RACE reads. This table has about 290,000 distinct CDR3 sequences, about 25% appearing once. The specimen sequenced was blood. These receptors all come from a woman between 65 and 79 years old in good health. CDR3s include the opening cysteine and the closing phenylalanine or tryptophan. A D gene is named only where the DNA matches it firmly. Clone sizes are given selectively: once, few, many, or a class where the clone is expanded.

D	J	size	V	CDR3	DNA
.	TRBJ2-1	.	TRBV7-2	CASSLVIIDEQFF	TGTGCCAGCAGCTTAGTCATCATTGATGAGCAGTTCTTC
.	TRBJ2-3	many	TRBV9	CASSPNGGPTDTQYF	TGTGCCAGCAGCCCTAATGGGGGGCCCACAGATACGCAGTATTTT
.	TRBJ2-7	.	TRBV7-3	CASTPGPCSYEQYF	TGTGCCAGCACGCCGGGGCCTTGCTCCTACGAGCAGTACTTC
.	TRBJ1-1	few	TRBV12-3/TRBV12-4	CASSFGQKNTEAFF	TGTGCCAGCAGTTTTGGACAGAAGAACACTGAAGCTTTCTTT
.	TRBJ2-1	.	TRBV21-1	CASSSFSGNTYNEQFF	TGCGCCAGCAGCAGTTTTAGCGGGAACACCTACAATGAGCAGTTCTTC
.	TRBJ1-2	few	TRBV28	CASSPGSAGSTGYTF	TGTGCCAGCAGTCCCGGTTCGGCAGGGTCGACGGGCTACACCTTC
.	TRBJ2-7	few	TRBV12-3/TRBV12-4	CASSQGGSFHEQYF	TGTGCCAGCAGTCAAGGGGGTAGCTTCCACGAGCAGTACTTC
TRBD2	TRBJ2-7	.	TRBV3-1	CASSQVPGLAGVYEQYF	TGTGCCAGCAGCCAAGTACCGGGACTAGCGGGGGTCTACGAGCAGTACTTC
TRBD2	TRBJ2-1	many	TRBV6-6	CASSHSSGSYDEQFF	TGTGCCAGCAGTCATTCTAGCGGGAGTTACGATGAGCAGTTCTTC
.	TRBJ1-1	few	TRBV6-6	CASTRGAGTEAFF	TGTGCCAGTACTAGGGGCGCGGGGACTGAAGCTTTCTTT
TRBD1	TRBJ1-1	.	TRBV20-1	CSARSQGLAEAFF	TGCAGTGCTAGATCACAGGGGCTCGCTGAAGCTTTCTTT
.	TRBJ2-1	.	TRBV14	CASSQGGQHRSSYNEQFF	TGTGCCAGCAGCCAAGGAGGTCAGCATAGGAGCTCCTACAATGAGCAGTTCTTC
.	TRBJ2-1	few	TRBV7-3	CASSKQGEDEQFF	TGTGCCAGCAGCAAACAGGGTGAGGATGAGCAGTTCTTC
.	TRBJ2-2	.	TRBV7-3	CASSFVGGDTGELFF	TGTGCCAGCAGCTTTGTAGGGGGGGACACCGGGGAGCTGTTTTTT
.	TRBJ1-3	.	TRBV5-1	CASFDGSSGNTIYF	TGCGCCAGCTTTGACGGCAGCTCTGGAAACACCATATATTTT
.	TRBJ2-7	many	TRBV28	CASSSGRDPYEQYF	TGTGCCAGCAGTTCAGGAAGAGATCCCTACGAGCAGTACTTC
.	TRBJ2-1	.	TRBV11-2	CASSLFVGPYNEQFF	TGTGCCAGCAGCTTATTCGTGGGACCCTACAATGAGCAGTTCTTC
.	TRBJ1-2	few	TRBV18	CASSGANYGYTF	TGTGCCAGCTCAGGGGCCAACTATGGCTACACCTTC
.	TRBJ1-4	.	TRBV28	CASSSHRGPGGEKLFF	TGTGCCAGCAGCTCCCATAGGGGCCCGGGGGGTGAAAAACTGTTTTTT
.	TRBJ1-5	.	TRBV3-1	CASSPGPQGDQPQHF	TGTGCCAGCAGCCCAGGACCTCAGGGTGACCAGCCCCAGCATTTT
.	TRBJ2-1	many	TRBV18	CASSPKEARSYNEQFF	TGTGCCAGCTCACCCAAGGAGGCGAGGTCCTACAATGAGCAGTTCTTC
TRBD1	TRBJ1-2	few	TRBV5-1	CASSLGDRLYGYTF	TGCGCCAGCAGCTTGGGGGACAGGTTATATGGCTACACCTTC
.	TRBJ2-5	.	TRBV5-1	CASSSLDQETQYF	TGCGCCAGCAGCTCCTTGGACCAAGAGACCCAGTACTTC
TRBD2	TRBJ2-7	.	TRBV2	CASRGDYLYEQYF	TGTGCCAGCAGGGGGGACTACCTCTACGAGCAGTACTTC
TRBD2	TRBJ2-5	many	TRBV27	CASSPSSGRRQETQYF	TGTGCCAGCAGTCCATCTAGCGGGAGGCGCCAAGAGACCCAGTACTTC
.	TRBJ2-1	few	TRBV2	CASSDRGASSYNEQFF	TGTGCCAGCAGTGATAGGGGGGCGAGCTCCTACAATGAGCAGTTCTTC
TRBD1	TRBJ1-6	.	TRBV12-3/TRBV12-4	CASSQQGGLNSPLHF	TGTGCCAGCAGTCAACAGGGGGGACTTAATTCACCCCTCCACTTT
.	TRBJ2-5	.	TRBV20-1	CSASRALRGAQYF	TGCAGTGCTAGCCGGGCCCTCCGAGGGGCCCAGTACTTC
.	TRBJ1-5	.	TRBV12-3/TRBV12-4	CASSYSSGTNFDPQQPQHF	TGTGCCAGCAGTTACAGCTCCGGGACGAATTTTGACCCCCAACAGCCCCAGCATTTT
.	TRBJ2-1	few	TRBV20-1	CSAGVPINGGEQFF	TGCAGTGCTGGGGTCCCGATCAATGGGGGTGAGCAGTTCTTC
.	TRBJ1-1	once	TRBV29-1	CSVEARRTVNTEAFF	TGCAGCGTTGAGGCGAGGCGGACCGTGAACACTGAAGCTTTCTTT
.	TRBJ1-4	.	TRBV12-3/TRBV12-4	CASSDYTGTDNEKLFF	TGTGCCAGCAGTGATTATACCGGGACTGATAATGAAAAACTGTTTTTT
.	TRBJ1-1	few	TRBV18	CASSQGGGITEAFF	TGTGCCAGCTCTCAAGGAGGGGGGATCACTGAAGCTTTCTTT
TRBD2	TRBJ2-3	.	TRBV6-1	CASRRRGTSGSRSTDTQYF	TGTGCCAGCAGGCGGAGGGGGACTAGCGGGAGCCGGAGCACAGATACGCAGTATTTT
TRBD1	TRBJ2-1	.	TRBV15	CATSGWDRGQNEQFF	TGTGCCACCAGCGGTTGGGACAGGGGGCAAAATGAGCAGTTCTTC
.	TRBJ1-6	.	TRBV29-1	CSVRSSYNSPLHF	TGCAGCGTCCGAAGCTCCTATAATTCACCCCTCCACTTT
.	TRBJ2-2	few	TRBV7-3	CASSPQGSYTGELFF	TGTGCCAGCAGCCCGCAGGGTTCGTACACCGGGGAGCTGTTTTTT
.	TRBJ1-4	few	TRBV28	CASSPAAVPMGEKLFF	TGTGCCAGCAGTCCCGCTGCGGTTCCCATGGGTGAAAAACTGTTTTTT
.	TRBJ2-7	.	TRBV21-1	CASSNPATYEQYF	TGTGCCAGCAGCAACCCGGCTACCTACGAGCAGTACTTC
TRBD1	TRBJ2-6	.	TRBV20-1	CSARDNRNRGQRGANVLTF	TGCAGTGCTAGAGATAATAGGAACAGGGGGCAACGTGGGGCCAACGTCCTGACTTTC